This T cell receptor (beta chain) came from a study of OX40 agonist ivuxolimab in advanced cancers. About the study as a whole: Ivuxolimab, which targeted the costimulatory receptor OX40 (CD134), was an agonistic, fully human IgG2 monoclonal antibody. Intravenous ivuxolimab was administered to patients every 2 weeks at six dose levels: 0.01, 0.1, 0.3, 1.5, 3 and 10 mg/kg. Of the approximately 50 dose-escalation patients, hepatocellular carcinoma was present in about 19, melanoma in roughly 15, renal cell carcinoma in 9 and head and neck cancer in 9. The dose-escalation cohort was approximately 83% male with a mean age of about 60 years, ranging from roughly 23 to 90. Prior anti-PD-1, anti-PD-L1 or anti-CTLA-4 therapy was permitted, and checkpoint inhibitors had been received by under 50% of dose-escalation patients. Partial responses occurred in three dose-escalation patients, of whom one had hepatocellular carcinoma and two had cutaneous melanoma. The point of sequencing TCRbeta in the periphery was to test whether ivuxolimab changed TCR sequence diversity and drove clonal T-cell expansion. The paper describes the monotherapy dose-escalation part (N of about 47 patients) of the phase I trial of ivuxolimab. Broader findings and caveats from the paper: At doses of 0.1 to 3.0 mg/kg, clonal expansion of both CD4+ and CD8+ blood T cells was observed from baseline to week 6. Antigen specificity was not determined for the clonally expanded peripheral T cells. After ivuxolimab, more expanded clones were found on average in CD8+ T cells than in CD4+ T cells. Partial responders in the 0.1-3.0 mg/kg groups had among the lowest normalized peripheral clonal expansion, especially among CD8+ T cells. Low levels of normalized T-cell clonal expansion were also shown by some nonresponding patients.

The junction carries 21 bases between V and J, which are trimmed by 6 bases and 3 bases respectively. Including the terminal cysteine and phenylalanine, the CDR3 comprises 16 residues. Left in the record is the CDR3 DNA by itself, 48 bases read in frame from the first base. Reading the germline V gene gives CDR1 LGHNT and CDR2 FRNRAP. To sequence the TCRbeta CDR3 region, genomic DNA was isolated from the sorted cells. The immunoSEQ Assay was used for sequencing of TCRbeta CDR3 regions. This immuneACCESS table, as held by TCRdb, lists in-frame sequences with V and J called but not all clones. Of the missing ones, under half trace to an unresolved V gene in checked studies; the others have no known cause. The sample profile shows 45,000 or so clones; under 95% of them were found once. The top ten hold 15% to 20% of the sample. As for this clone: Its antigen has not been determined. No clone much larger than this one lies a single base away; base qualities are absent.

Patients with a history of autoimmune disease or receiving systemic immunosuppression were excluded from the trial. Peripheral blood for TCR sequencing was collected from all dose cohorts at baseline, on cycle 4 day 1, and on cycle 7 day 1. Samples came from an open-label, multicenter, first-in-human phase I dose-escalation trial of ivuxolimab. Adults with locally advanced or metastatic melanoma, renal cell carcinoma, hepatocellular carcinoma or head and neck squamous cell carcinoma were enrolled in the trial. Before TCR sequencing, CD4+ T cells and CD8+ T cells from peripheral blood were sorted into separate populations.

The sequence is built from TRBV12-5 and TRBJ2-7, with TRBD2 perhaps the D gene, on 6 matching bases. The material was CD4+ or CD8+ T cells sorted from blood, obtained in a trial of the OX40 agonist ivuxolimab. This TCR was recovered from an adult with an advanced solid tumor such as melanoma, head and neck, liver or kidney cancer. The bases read TGTGCTAGTGGCCCCGGGACTCCCAATCCCCACTACGAGCAGTACTTC. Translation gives CASGPGTPNPHYEQYF.